This T cell receptor (beta chain) was sequenced for a study of blood T cell repertoires in COVID-19. For the study at large: The United States, Italy and Spain provided the acute and convalescent COVID-19 samples. PBMCs, B-cell-depleted T cells, or T cells provided the cDNA or gDNA that made up the material.

As originally analysed: Nucleated cell number was recorded as an estimate derived from reference gene primer amplification. The data were produced by immunoSEQ multiplex PCR, yet TCRdb's version contains in-frame clones alone and is incomplete. V and J calls and clone size follow that table, whereas D and trimming were derived from the DNA. The table shows some 200,000 clones, with around 85% occurring only once. Germline V CDR1 and CDR2: KGHDR, SFDVKD. V lost 4 bases, J lost 3 bases, and 10 bases stayed unmatched. The CDR3 loop spans 18 amino acids. This TCR was recovered from an older woman with acute or convalescent COVID-19. The chain carries TRBV24-1 and TRBJ2-1; 11 bases agree with TRBD2. Sequencing was carried out using peripheral blood. The CDR3 is CATSDPNPLAGGYNEQFF. The CDR3 nucleotides are TGTGCCACCAGTGACCCGAACCCGCTAGCGGGAGGCTACAATGAGCAGTTCTTC.